A selection of T cell receptor beta chains follows, all from one sample in a study of OX40 agonist ivuxolimab in advanced cancers. TCRdb's copy holds only in-frame clones and misses some; the assay was immunoSEQ multiplex PCR. The sample carries about 22,000 clones, 70% to 85% recorded once. This sample comprised CD4+ or CD8+ T cells sorted from blood, obtained in a trial of the OX40 agonist ivuxolimab. The receptor source for this set is an adult with an advanced solid tumor such as melanoma, head and neck, liver or kidney cancer. CDR3s include the opening cysteine and the closing phenylalanine or tryptophan. D genes are given only for firm matches. Size is stated for part of the rows, as once, few or many counts, or as a class when the clone is expanded.

clone size	V gene	J gene	D gene	CDR3 protein	CDR3 DNA
NA	TRBV5-6	TRBJ2-1	TRBD1	CASSPFRGLDYNEQFF	TGTGCCAGCAGCCCTTTCAGGGGGCTAGACTACAATGAGCAGTTCTTC
NA	TRBV30	TRBJ1-5	NA	CAWSLGGSNQPQHF	TGTGCCTGGAGTCTTGGCGGTAGCAATCAGCCCCAGCATTTT
few	TRBV4-2	TRBJ1-5	NA	CASSQVGERNQPQHF	TGTGCCAGCAGCCAAGTTGGGGAGCGCAATCAGCCCCAGCATTTT
once	TRBV28	TRBJ2-5	NA	CASSFASLETQYF	TGTGCCAGCAGTTTTGCGAGTCTAGAGACCCAGTACTTC
NA	TRBV29-1	TRBJ2-1	TRBD1	CSVEFLVGIGQGVVNEQFF	TGCAGCGTTGAATTCTTGGTGGGGATTGGACAGGGGGTCGTCAATGAGCAGTTCTTC
NA	TRBV7-9	TRBJ2-7	TRBD1	CASSSRGKYEQYF	TGTGCCAGCAGCTCCAGGGGGAAATACGAGCAGTACTTC
NA	TRBV28	TRBJ1-5	NA	CASSLLGQFSNQPQHF	TGTGCCAGCAGTTTACTCGGACAGTTTAGCAATCAGCCCCAGCATTTT
NA	TRBV10-1	TRBJ2-3	TRBD2	CASSDSIAGRTDTQYF	TGCGCCAGCAGTGATTCTATAGCGGGAAGGACAGATACGCAGTATTTT
NA	TRBV30	TRBJ1-5	TRBD1	CAWSPGQGNQPQHF	TGTGCCTGGAGTCCTGGACAGGGCAATCAGCCCCAGCATTTT
NA	TRBV5-8	TRBJ1-4	TRBD1	CASSEDRVVEKLFF	TGTGCCAGCAGCGAGGACAGGGTTGTGGAAAAACTGTTTTTT
once	TRBV9	TRBJ2-3	TRBD2	CASSPGTSGPTDTQYF	TGTGCCAGCAGCCCAGGGACTAGCGGGCCCACGGATACGCAGTATTTT
NA	TRBV4-1	TRBJ1-1	TRBD1	CASSQQGAYTEAFF	TGCGCCAGCAGCCAACAGGGGGCGTACACTGAAGCTTTCTTT
NA	TRBV9	TRBJ2-2	TRBD1	CASSTLRTGGIGELFF	TGTGCCAGCAGCACCCTCCGGACAGGGGGAATAGGGGAGCTGTTTTTT
NA	TRBV7-9	TRBJ2-3	NA	CASSSRGATDTQYF	TGTGCCAGCAGCTCCCGGGGGGCCACAGATACGCAGTATTTT
few	TRBV5-4	TRBJ1-2	TRBD1	CASSRDRGWGDGYTF	TGTGCCAGCAGCCGGGACAGAGGCTGGGGGGATGGCTACACCTTC
NA	TRBV5-1	TRBJ2-7	TRBD2	CASSLGASGRALLYEQYF	TGCGCCAGCAGCTTGGGGGCTAGCGGGAGGGCCCTCCTCTACGAGCAGTACTTC
NA	TRBV4-1	TRBJ1-1	NA	CASSQVGGNTEAFF	TGCGCCAGCAGCCAAGTAGGGGGGAACACTGAAGCTTTCTTT
NA	TRBV28	TRBJ2-7	NA	CASRRPGSEQYF	TGTGCCAGCAGAAGGCCCGGTAGCGAGCAGTACTTC
NA	TRBV5-1	TRBJ2-1	TRBD2	CASSLNPGLAGVYGVYEQFF	TGCGCCAGCAGCTTGAATCCGGGACTAGCGGGGGTCTACGGGGTCTATGAGCAGTTCTTC
NA	TRBV2	TRBJ2-3	TRBD2	CASRGIRTSGADTQYF	TGTGCCAGCAGGGGCATAAGGACTAGCGGGGCAGATACGCAGTATTTT
NA	TRBV18	TRBJ2-1	TRBD2	CASSPRGSGRTNEQFF	TGTGCCAGCTCACCACGTGGTAGCGGGAGGACCAATGAGCAGTTCTTC
NA	TRBV6-1	TRBJ2-5	TRBD2	CASSEGGGYQETQYF	TGTGCCAGCAGTGAAGGCGGGGGTTACCAAGAGACCCAGTACTTC
NA	TRBV7-9	TRBJ2-3	NA	CASSLAEETSSDTQYF	TGTGCCAGCAGCTTAGCGGAGGAAACTAGTTCTGATACGCAGTATTTT
NA	TRBV10-1	TRBJ2-3	NA	CASSEFGASSTDTQYF	TGCGCCAGCAGTGAGTTCGGGGCCTCTAGCACAGATACGCAGTATTTT
NA	TRBV7-9	TRBJ2-7	NA	CASRPLDEQYF	TGTGCCAGCAGACCCCTGGACGAGCAGTACTTC
NA	TRBV29-1	TRBJ2-7	TRBD1	CSVEDRGMRTGGVYEQYF	TGCAGCGTTGAAGATCGCGGGATGAGGACAGGGGGTGTCTACGAGCAGTACTTC
NA	TRBV30	TRBJ2-7	TRBD1	CAWSLWTGSYEQYF	TGTGCCTGGAGTCTTTGGACAGGGTCCTACGAGCAGTACTTC
NA	TRBV21-1	TRBJ1-5	NA	CASSKGGLNQPQHF	TGTGCCAGCAGCAAAGGGGGCCTCAATCAGCCCCAGCATTTT
NA	TRBV7-9	TRBJ2-5	TRBD2	CASSPGLAETQYF	TGTGCCAGCAGCCCGGGACTAGCGGAGACCCAGTACTTC
NA	TRBV29-1	TRBJ2-7	NA	CSVETASSYEQYF	TGCAGCGTAGAGACGGCGTCATCCTACGAGCAGTACTTC
NA	TRBV4-2	TRBJ2-5	TRBD2	CASSRRTSGRAGETQYF	TGTGCCAGCAGCCGCCGTACTAGCGGGAGGGCGGGAGAGACCCAGTACTTC
NA	TRBV27	TRBJ1-1	TRBD1	CASSPLWAGGLNTEAFF	TGTGCCAGCAGTCCCCTTTGGGCAGGGGGCCTGAACACTGAAGCTTTCTTT
NA	TRBV6-5	TRBJ1-1	NA	CASSTIHRAEAFF	TGTGCCAGCAGTACGATACACAGGGCCGAAGCTTTCTTT
NA	TRBV30	TRBJ2-3	NA	CAWSVGSTDTQYF	TGTGCCTGGAGTGTAGGTAGCACAGATACGCAGTATTTT
NA	TRBV6-4	TRBJ2-2	NA	CASSDRATGELFF	TGTGCCAGCAGTGACAGGGCCACCGGGGAGCTGTTTTTT
NA	TRBV10-1	TRBJ2-7	NA	CASSEFRSALSYEQYF	TGCGCCAGCAGTGAGTTTAGGTCAGCGCTATCCTACGAGCAGTACTTC
medium-sized	TRBV10-3	TRBJ2-1	TRBD2	CAISEGLAGPTRGYNEQFF	TGTGCCATCAGTGAGGGACTAGCGGGTCCTACCCGAGGGTACAATGAGCAGTTCTTC
NA	TRBV7-8	TRBJ1-1	NA	CASSQRVGDTEAFF	TGTGCCAGCAGCCAACGGGTAGGGGACACTGAAGCTTTCTTT
few	TRBV28	TRBJ2-7	TRBD1	CASSFNRGYEQYF	TGTGCCAGCAGTTTTAACAGGGGATACGAGCAGTACTTC
once	TRBV9	TRBJ2-2	NA	CASSVGTTNTGELFF	TGTGCCAGCAGTGTGGGGACAACGAACACCGGGGAGCTGTTTTTT
NA	TRBV28	TRBJ2-7	NA	CASSTSWTGGGYEQYF	NA
NA	TRBV28	TRBJ1-1	NA	CASSFLGPNTEAFF	TGTGCCAGCAGTTTCCTAGGGCCGAACACTGAAGCTTTCTTT
NA	TRBV4-2	TRBJ2-4	NA	CASSQDGGGLKNIQYF	TGTGCCAGCAGCCAAGATGGAGGGGGCTTAAAAAACATTCAGTACTTC
NA	TRBV6-5	TRBJ2-1	NA	CASSYSSGNYNEQFF	TGTGCCAGCAGTTACTCGAGCGGAAACTACAATGAGCAGTTCTTC
few	TRBV15	TRBJ2-6	TRBD1	CATSSRTGVGANVLTF	TGTGCCACCAGCAGCCGAACAGGGGTTGGGGCCAACGTCCTGACTTTC
NA	TRBV4-1	TRBJ2-3	TRBD2	CASSHGTSGGDTQYF	TGCGCCAGCAGCCATGGGACTTCGGGGGGGGATACGCAGTATTTT
NA	TRBV19	TRBJ1-1	TRBD1	CASSISGQGFTEAFF	TGTGCCAGTAGTATTTCGGGACAGGGGTTCACTGAAGCTTTCTTT
NA	TRBV9	TRBJ1-1	NA	CASSGPGWTEAFF	TGTGCCAGCAGCGGACCAGGGTGGACTGAAGCTTTCTTT
NA	TRBV4-1	TRBJ2-7	NA	CASSQGGRAGEQYF	TGCGCCAGCAGCCAAGGCGGGCGCGCCGGCGAGCAGTACTTC
few	TRBV30	TRBJ1-2	NA	CALNYGYTF	TGTGCCCTCAACTATGGCTACACCTTC
NA	TRBV2	TRBJ1-1	TRBD1	CASRTDRGMNTEAFF	TGTGCCAGCAGGACTGACAGGGGTATGAACACTGAAGCTTTCTTT
NA	TRBV7-9	TRBJ2-1	NA	CASSLHESSYNEQFF	TGTGCCAGCAGCTTACACGAGAGCTCCTACAATGAGCAGTTCTTC
NA	TRBV19	TRBJ2-1	NA	CASSGKAYNEQFF	TGTGCCAGTAGTGGCAAAGCCTACAATGAGCAGTTCTTC
NA	TRBV4-1	TRBJ1-2	NA	CASSQERVDNYGYTF	TGCGCCAGCAGCCAAGAAAGGGTAGACAACTATGGCTACACCTTC
NA	TRBV28	TRBJ1-1	NA	CASSLWGLPNTEAFF	TGTGCCAGCAGTTTATGGGGACTTCCGAACACTGAAGCTTTCTTT